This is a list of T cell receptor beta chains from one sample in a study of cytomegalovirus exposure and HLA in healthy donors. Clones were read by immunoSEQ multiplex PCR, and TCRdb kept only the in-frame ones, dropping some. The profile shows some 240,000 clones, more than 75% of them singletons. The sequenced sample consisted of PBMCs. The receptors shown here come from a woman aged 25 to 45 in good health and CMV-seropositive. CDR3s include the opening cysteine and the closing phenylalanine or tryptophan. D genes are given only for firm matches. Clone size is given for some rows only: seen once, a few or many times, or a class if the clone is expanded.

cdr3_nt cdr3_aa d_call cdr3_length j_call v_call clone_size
TGTGCCAGCAGTTACTCTATTGCGAGAAACGAGCAGTACTTC CASSYSIARNEQYF - 14 TRBJ2-7 TRBV6-5 -
TGTGCCAGCAGCCCGACAGTGAACACTGAAGCTTTCTTT CASSPTVNTEAFF - 13 TRBJ1-1 TRBV13 -
TGTGCCAGCAGCTTTACCGGGACTAGCGGGTGGGGGGAGCAGTTCTTC CASSFTGTSGWGEQFF TRBD2 16 TRBJ2-1 TRBV11-2 -
TGTGCCAGCAGTAAAAGCCAGGGCTTGGGTAGTCTCCAAGAGACCCAGTACTTC CASSKSQGLGSLQETQYF - 18 TRBJ2-5 TRBV28 once
TGTGCCTGGTCCCCAGGGGCCGTAGCGGGACTATCGAACACCGGGGAGCTGTTTTTT CAWSPGAVAGLSNTGELFF TRBD2 19 TRBJ2-2 TRBV30 many
TGTGCCACCAGCAGAGTGCAGGGGGATGATGAGCAGTTCTTC CATSRVQGDDEQFF TRBD1 14 TRBJ2-1 TRBV15 once
TGTGCCAGCACCGAGGGGAGGGCCCTCGGCTACACCTTC CASTEGRALGYTF - 13 TRBJ1-2 TRBV6-1 -
TGTGCCAGCAGCTTACTAGCGGACAATGAGCAGTTCTTC CASSLLADNEQFF TRBD2 13 TRBJ2-1 TRBV11-2 -
TGTGCCAGCGCGGGACAGGGTTACTATGGCTACACCTTC CASAGQGYYGYTF TRBD1 13 TRBJ1-2 TRBV7-2 -
TGTGCTAGCAGCCCCAATCCTACCCTGGTCAATGAGCAGTTCTTC CASSPNPTLVNEQFF - 15 TRBJ2-1 TRBV7-7 -
TGTGCCAGCAGCATACCGGGACAGGAATTCCACGAGCAGTACTTC CASSIPGQEFHEQYF TRBD1 15 TRBJ2-7 TRBV7-8 -
TGTGCCAGCGCTTTTTCAGTGGAGACCCAGTACTTC CASAFSVETQYF - 12 TRBJ2-5 TRBV2 -
TGTGCCAGCTCAATAGACAGGGGGCAAGGATATGATAGCGACGAGCAGTACTTC CASSIDRGQGYDSDEQYF TRBD1 18 TRBJ2-7 TRBV18 once
TGTGCCAGCAGCTTCACCGGACTAGATGACTACGAGCAGTACTTC CASSFTGLDDYEQYF TRBD2 15 TRBJ2-7 TRBV11-2 -
TGTGCCAGCAGTTACGGCCGGGACTCCTACGAGCAGTACTTC CASSYGRDSYEQYF - 14 TRBJ2-7 TRBV6-5 few
TGTGCCAGCAGTGAAAGTAGGAGTTTAAGCAATCAGCCCCAGCATTTT CASSESRSLSNQPQHF - 16 TRBJ1-5 TRBV6-1 -
TGTGCCAGCAGCCCAAGCGGGACTAGCGTCTTGAGCTCCTACAATGAGCAGTTCTTC CASSPSGTSVLSSYNEQFF TRBD2 19 TRBJ2-1 TRBV7-3 -
TGTGCCAGCAGCTTGGGGGGGCAGGGTGGCCAGCCCCAGCATTTT CASSLGGQGGQPQHF - 15 TRBJ1-5 TRBV5-6 -
TGTGCCAGCAGTTCATTTACCGGGGAGCTGTTTTTT CASSSFTGELFF - 12 TRBJ2-2 TRBV7-3 -
TGTGCCAGCAGCAACAGGGGATGGGGCTACACCTTC CASSNRGWGYTF TRBD1 12 TRBJ1-2 TRBV6-5 -
TGTGCCAGTAATTGGGACAGGGGCACTGAAGCTTTCTTT CASNWDRGTEAFF TRBD1 13 TRBJ1-1 TRBV19 few
TGTGCCAGCAGTTACGGGACAGGGGTAGGTAATCAGCCCCAGCATTTT CASSYGTGVGNQPQHF TRBD1 16 TRBJ1-5 TRBV6-5 -
TGTGCCAGCACCGGGACAGTTCACTCCTACGAGCAGTACTTC CASTGTVHSYEQYF TRBD1 14 TRBJ2-7 TRBV6-1 -
TGTGCCAGCGGGACAGGGGCCCATAGCAATCAGCCCCAGCATTTT CASGTGAHSNQPQHF TRBD1 15 TRBJ1-5 TRBV2 once